This T cell receptor (beta chain) derives from a study of CD8+ T cells in alopecia areata. As to this clone: The same CDR3 can be traced to other DNA sequences in this sample.

Treatment indicated: oral pan-JAK inhibitor, 5-10 mg twice daily. V shed 4 bases, J shed 9 bases, and the junction held 9 bases outside the gene matches. This CDR3 comprises 15 residues. Germline values: CDR1 SGHNT, CDR2 YYREEE (reference sequence). cDNA reverse transcribed from extracted RNA served as the sequencing template. Assay used: immunoSEQ multiplex PCR; TCRdb lists only in-frame clones, some missing. The sample carries approximately 180,000 clones, 50% to 75% recorded once. This sequence originates from a human donor with alopecia areata. This chain connects TRBV5-4 to TRBJ1-6, with TRBD1 matching 8 bases. The starting material was CD4+ T cells sorted from blood, obtained at approximately week 60, from a patient treated with tofacitinib. The CDR3 reads CASSGTGGVGSPLHF. The CDR3 bases are TGTGCCAGCAGCGGGACAGGTGGAGTAGGTTCACCCCTCCACTTT. Full variable domain (rest looked up from reference TRBV5-4 and TRBJ1-6): ETGVTQSPTHLIKTRGQQVTLRCSSQSGHNTVSWYQQALGQGPQFIFQYYREEENGRGNFPPRFSGLQFPNYSSELNVNALELDDSALYLCASSGTGGVGSPLHFGNGTRLTVT.